The sequence of this TCR beta chain was determined in a study of blood T cell repertoires in COVID-19. This CDR3 has 14 amino acids. Trimming removed 3 bases at V and 9 bases at J, with 17 bases between. Germline CDR1 is LGHDT and CDR2 is YNNKEL (reference sequence). Method: immunoSEQ multiplex PCR; TCRdb's copy keeps in-frame clones and lacks some. The sample shows about 160,000 clones, roughly 80% of them seen only once. The chain links TRBV3-1 (or the pseudogene TRBV3-2) to TRBJ1-2, with D possibly matching TRBD1 (6 bases). Sequencing input: peripheral blood. This sequence originates from a man aged 65 to 85 with acute or convalescent COVID-19. The CDR3 region is CASSQSGTIISYTF. CDR3 nucleotides: TGTGCCAGCAGCCAGTCCGGGACAATCATCAGCTACACCTTC.